This entry is about one T cell receptor beta chain. Trimming cost V 3 bases and J 3 bases, with 15 bases left between them. Germline CDR1 is LGHNA and CDR2 is YNFKEQ. CDR3 length: 15 residues. These data originate in a study of type 1 and type 2 diabetes patients. Overall study context: Participants included type 1 and type 2 diabetes patients plus nondiabetic controls. T cells were magnetically sorted from PBMCs as CD4+ or CD8+ subsets.

PCR was run on genomic DNA. A primer set of 30 forward and 13 reverse primers amplified the CDR3. TCRdb re-called the multiplex PCR reads with MiXCR, one entry per CDR3 protein. The sample yields some 250,000 distinct CDR3 sequences, roughly 50% seen once. The genes are TRBV4-2 and TRBJ2-7, with a weak D call TRBD2 (6 bases). Material: peripheral blood mononuclear cells (PBMCs). This receptor was identified in a man aged 18 to 29 with type 2 diabetes. CDR3 amino acids: CASSHEAGEFYEQYF. CDR3 sequence (DNA): TGTGCCAGCAGCCACGAAGCGGGTGAATTCTACGAGCAGTACTTC.